This record concerns one T cell receptor beta chain sequence. The junction shows a germline mismatch at one end, possibly a read error. Using immunoSEQ multiplex PCR, the repertoire was profiled, and TCRdb retains in-frame clones only, with some absent. Of about 88,000 clones listed, around 90% are singletons. After thawing and overnight rest, PBMC were stained with GMM-loaded CD1B tetramer, viability dye and anti-CD3 for sorting. The lipid loaded on the CD1B tetramers was C32 glucose monomycolate from Rhodococcus equi. Before cryopreservation, the sorted PBMC lost their CD14-expressing monocytes. About 100,000 tetramer-negative cells were sorted from each donor. The CDR3 is 11 residues long. CDR1 is SGHRS and CDR2 is YFSETQ in the germline V gene. The data belong to a study of T cells in tuberculosis. Findings and caveats of the study: Some low-affinity tetramer-binding T cells may be absent from this sample.

The rearrangement links TRBV5-1 to TRBJ2-5; 9 bases match TRBD2. The source of this sequence is an adult woman with latent tuberculosis. Sequenced input: CD1b-GMM tetramer-negative cells sorted from PBMCs. In DNA, the CDR3 is TGCGCCAGCAGGGGGCTAGCGGGGACCCACTTC. Its translation: CASRGLAGTHF.